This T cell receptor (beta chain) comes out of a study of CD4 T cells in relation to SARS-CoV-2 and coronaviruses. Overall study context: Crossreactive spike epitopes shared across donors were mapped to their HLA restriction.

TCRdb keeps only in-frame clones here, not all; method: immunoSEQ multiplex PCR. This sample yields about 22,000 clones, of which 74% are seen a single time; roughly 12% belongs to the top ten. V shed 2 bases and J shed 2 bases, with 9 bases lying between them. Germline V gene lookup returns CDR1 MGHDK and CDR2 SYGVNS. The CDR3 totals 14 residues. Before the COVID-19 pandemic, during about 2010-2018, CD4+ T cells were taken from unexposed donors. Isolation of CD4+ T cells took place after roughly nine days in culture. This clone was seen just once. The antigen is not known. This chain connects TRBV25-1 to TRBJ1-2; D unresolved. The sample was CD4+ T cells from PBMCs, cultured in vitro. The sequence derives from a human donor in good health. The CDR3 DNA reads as TGTGCCAGCAGTGAACCCGGCCAGAACTATGGCTACACCTTC. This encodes CASSEPGQNYGYTF.